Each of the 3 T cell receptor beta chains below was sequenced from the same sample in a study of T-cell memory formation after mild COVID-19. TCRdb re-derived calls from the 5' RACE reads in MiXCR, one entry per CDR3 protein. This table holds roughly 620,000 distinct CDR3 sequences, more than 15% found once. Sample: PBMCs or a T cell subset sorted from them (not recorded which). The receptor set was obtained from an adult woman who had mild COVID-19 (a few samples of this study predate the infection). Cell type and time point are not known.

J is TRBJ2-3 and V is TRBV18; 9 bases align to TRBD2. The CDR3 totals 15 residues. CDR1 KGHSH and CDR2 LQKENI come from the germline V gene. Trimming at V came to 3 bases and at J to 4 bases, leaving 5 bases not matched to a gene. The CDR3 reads CASSPSSGTADTQYF. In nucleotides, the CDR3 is TGTGCCAGCTCACCGTCTAGCGGGACGGCAGATACGCAGTATTTT.

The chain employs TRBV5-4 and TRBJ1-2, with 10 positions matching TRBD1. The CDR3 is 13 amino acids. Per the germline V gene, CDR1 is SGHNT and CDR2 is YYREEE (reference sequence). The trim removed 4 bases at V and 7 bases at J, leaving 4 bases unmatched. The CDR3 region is CASSTWDRGGYTF. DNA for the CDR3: TGTGCCAGCAGCACATGGGACAGGGGTGGCTACACCTTC.

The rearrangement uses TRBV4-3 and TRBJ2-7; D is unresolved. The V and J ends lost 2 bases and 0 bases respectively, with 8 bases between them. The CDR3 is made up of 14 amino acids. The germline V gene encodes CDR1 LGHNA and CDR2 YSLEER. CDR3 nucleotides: TGCGCCAGCAGCCAATGGGTCATCTCCTACGAGCAGTACTTC. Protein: CASSQWVISYEQYF.